Presented here are 19 T cell receptor beta chains from one specimen sequenced in a study of T cells after yellow fever vaccination. TCRdb independently ran MiXCR on the 5' RACE reads; one entry per CDR3 protein. Here the sample spans 150,000 to 200,000 distinct CDR3 sequences, approximately 9.9% being singletons. Material: CD8+ T cells sorted from PBMCs, obtained 45 days after the yellow fever booster vaccination. The source of these receptors is a man between 18 and 29 years old who received the YFV17D yellow fever vaccine.

This clonotype appeared a few times. V is TRBV6-6 and J is TRBJ1-1; D is unresolved. V was clipped by 7 bases and J by 1 base, with 10 bases between them. Germline V gives CDR1 MNHNY, CDR2 SVGAGI (reference sequence). The CDR3 contains 13 residues. The CDR3 bases are TGTGCCAGCAATCAAATCAGGAACACTGAAGCTTTCTTT. This encodes CASNQIRNTEAFF.

This clonotype was observed a few times. The CDR3 DNA reads TGTGCCAGCAGCTTAGCCCGCGGTAGGGCTGAAGCTTTCTTT. Translation gives CASSLARGRAEAFF. The J gene is TRBJ1-1, the V gene TRBV7-2; D not resolved. The CDR3 totals 14 residues. V was shortened by 0 bases and J by 6 bases, with 11 bases between the two germline ends. Germline loops: CDR1 SGHTA, CDR2 FQGNSA.

V gene TRBV4-1 combines with J gene TRBJ2-2; 7 bases line up with TRBD2. The CDR3 runs 16 residues. V was pared by 1 base and J by 6 bases, with 8 bases of the junction left unmatched. Germline loops: CDR1 MGHRA, CDR2 YSYEKL. In DNA, the CDR3 is TGCGCCAGCAGCCAAGCGGGACTATCGTACCCCGGGGAGCTGTTTTTT. Translated, it gives CASSQAGLSYPGELFF.

The V call is TRBV6-2 or TRBV6-3, the J call TRBJ2-1, with D possibly being TRBD2 (7 bases). Trimming removed 1 base at V and 7 bases at J, with 23 bases between. CDR1 and CDR2 (germline): MNHEY, SVGEGT. This CDR3 is 18 amino acids long. CDR3 in amino acids: CASSYLPYRRGADNEQFF. CDR3 nucleotide sequence: TGTGCCAGCAGTTACTTACCCTATCGTCGGGGGGCAGATAATGAGCAGTTCTTC.

The V and J genes are TRBV19 and TRBJ2-2; D perhaps matches TRBD2 (7 bases). V lost 7 bases, J lost 4 bases, and 13 bases lay in between. Germline V CDR1 and CDR2: LNHDA, SQIVND (reference sequence). The CDR3 is 14 residues long. CDR3 amino acids: CASNGGHRTGELFF. DNA of the CDR3: TGTGCCAGTAACGGGGGGCATCGCACCGGGGAGCTGTTTTTT.

This clonotype was seen more than once but under ten times. The chain recombines TRBV4-1 with TRBJ2-7, with TRBD1 matching 9 bases. The CDR3 has 16 residues. V dropped 4 bases and J dropped 2; count of bases not matched to a gene: 9. Germline lookup yields CDR1 MGHRA and CDR2 YSYEKL. This chain's CDR3 is CASSPPRTGVAYEQYF. In DNA, the CDR3 is TGCGCCAGCAGCCCACCTAGGACAGGGGTGGCCTACGAGCAGTACTTC.

This clonotype came up a few times. The chain couples TRBV4-1 to TRBJ1-1, with a possible D match to TRBD1 (5 bases). V lost 0 bases and J lost 4, with 15 bases in between. The germline V gene has CDR1 MGHRA and CDR2 YSYEKL. This CDR3 region has 16 residues. Here the CDR3 DNA reads TGCGCCAGCAGCCAAGATCAAGTCAGGGAAGTCACTGAAGCTTTCTTT. This gives the protein CASSQDQVREVTEAFF.

V gene TRBV7-9 combines with J gene TRBJ2-2; 8 nucleotides line up with TRBD2. The CDR3 consists of 14 residues. Germline V lookup: CDR1 SEHNR, CDR2 FQNEAQ (reference sequence). The ends lost 5 bases at V and 6 bases at J; junction bases unmatched: 5. CDR3 amino acids: CASSPPAGAGELFF. The DNA for the CDR3 is TGTGCCAGCAGCCCCCCAGCGGGGGCCGGGGAGCTGTTTTTT.

This clonotype was seen only a few times. The CDR3 protein is CASSIGTAENTGELFF. CDR3 DNA: TGTGCCAGCAGTATAGGGACAGCGGAGAACACCGGGGAGCTGTTTTTT. The V call is TRBV12-3 or TRBV12-4, the J call TRBJ2-2, with TRBD1 matching over 7 bases. V shed 5 bases and J 1 base; nucleotides not matched to a gene: 7. The CDR3 extends over 16 amino acids.

This rearrangement joins TRBV10-3 to TRBJ2-1; D ambiguous. Per germline, CDR1 ENHRY and CDR2 SYGVKD. This CDR3 spans 14 amino acids. The V gene lost 1 base and the J gene lost 6 bases, with 10 bases spanning the gap. CDR3 residues: CAISELPPSNEQFF. As DNA, the CDR3 is TGTGCCATCAGTGAGTTGCCCCCTAGCAATGAGCAGTTCTTC.

This clonotype has just a few counts. J is TRBJ2-2 and V is TRBV7-6; possibly TRBD2 for D (6 bases). The CDR3 is 17 residues long. Trimming shortened V by 4 bases and J by 5 bases, and 20 bases separated the two germline ends. CDR1 and CDR2 (germline): SGHVS, FNYEAQ. In DNA form, the CDR3 reads TGTGCCAGCAGCTCCCTCCCCGAGGCCCGGGGGACCGGGGAGCTGTTTTTT. Translated, it gives CASSSLPEARGTGELFF.

The rearrangement uses TRBV20-1 and TRBJ1-1; D perhaps matches TRBD1 (5 bases). The CDR3 is 14 residues long. V lost 0 bases and J lost 7, with 15 bases in between. Germline values: CDR1 DFQATT, CDR2 SNEGSKA (reference sequence). The CDR3 protein is CSARDFRVEFEAFF. The DNA for the CDR3 is TGCAGTGCTAGAGACTTCAGGGTTGAGTTTGAAGCTTTCTTT.

This clonotype was seen a few times. The gene calls are TRBV7-9 and TRBJ1-2; 9 bases line up with TRBD1. V dropped 5 bases and J dropped 3; count of bases not matched to a gene: 10. The CDR3 loop spans 16 amino acids. Germline loops: CDR1 SEHNR, CDR2 FQNEAQ (reference sequence). The CDR3 reads CASSLIGTGFDYGYTF. CDR3 DNA sequence: TGTGCCAGCAGCCTCATTGGGACAGGGTTCGACTATGGCTACACCTTC.

This clonotype showed up many times. This chain uses TRBV5-1 with TRBJ2-5, with 9 bases fitting TRBD2. J gave up 4 bases and V 4 bases, and 8 bases lay outside the gene matches. The CDR3 totals 15 residues. CDR1 and CDR2 (germline): SGHRS, YFSETQ. The CDR3 sequence: CASSPSSGVGETQYF. The CDR3 nucleotides read TGCGCCAGCAGCCCCTCTAGCGGGGTAGGAGAGACCCAGTACTTC.

In this sample, this clonotype turned up a few times. CDR3: CSAPRPKETQYF. CDR3 DNA: TGCAGTGCCCCAAGGCCGAAAGAGACCCAGTACTTC. The genes are TRBV20-1 and TRBJ2-5; D gene uncertain. V dropped 6 bases and J dropped 3 bases, with 11 bases sitting between them. CDR1 is DFQATT, CDR2 SNEGSKA, per germline (reference sequence). The CDR3 runs 12 residues.

The table lists this clonotype with many counts. The V gene is TRBV9, the J gene TRBJ2-3; a weak D match, TRBD2 (5 bases). In germline, CDR1 is SGDLS, CDR2 YYNGEE. The CDR3 has 14 residues. Deletions cut 1 base from V and 1 base from J, with 7 bases between. The CDR3, as DNA: TGTGCCAGCAGCGTACTCGGGGGCACAGATACGCAGTATTTT. This gives the protein CASSVLGGTDTQYF.

Only a few counts were recorded for this clonotype. V gene TRBV4-3 combines with J gene TRBJ1-6; D not resolved. Per germline, CDR1 LGHNA and CDR2 YSLEER. The CDR3 sequence is 14 residues long. Trimming pared 1 base from V and 9 bases from J, leaving 10 bases between. The CDR3 bases are TGCGCCAGCAGCCAAGTCCGGGAGAGTTCACCCCTCCACTTT. Translated: CASSQVRESSPLHF.

In its sample, this clonotype was seen many times. The chain links TRBV28 to TRBJ2-1, with 9 bases identical to TRBD2. CDR3 length equals 17 residues. V lost 2 bases, J lost 5 bases, and 10 bases stayed unmatched. Germline V gene sequence: CDR1 MDHEN, CDR2 SYDVKM. This CDR3 reads CASSLERGAPFNNEQFF. The CDR3 DNA reads TGTGCCAGCAGTTTAGAGCGGGGGGCTCCCTTCAACAATGAGCAGTTCTTC.

The chain combines TRBV20-1 with TRBJ2-3, with TRBD2 matching 8 bases. Germline trimming cut 2 bases from V and 1 base from J; bases unmatched to any gene: 5. In germline, CDR1 is DFQATT, CDR2 SNEGSKA (reference sequence). The CDR3 runs 15 residues. The CDR3 DNA is TGCAGTGCTAGACAGCGGGGGCTCCGCACAGATACGCAGTATTTT. This sequence encodes CSARQRGLRTDTQYF.